Listed below are T cell receptor beta chains from one sample, sequenced in a study of low-dose radiotherapy and immunotherapy resistance in tumors. MiXCR, applied by TCRdb to the reads, yields one record per CDR3 protein. Of about 30,000 distinct CDR3 sequences listed, around 54% were seen once; the top ten hold approximately 5.9%. The sequencing here drew on PBMCs, taken after low-dose radiotherapy plus immunotherapy. The receptors shown here come from a male donor with gallbladder cancer. The CDR3 runs from the conserved cysteine through the conserved F or W. The D gene is left open where the match is weak. Size is stated for part of the rows, as once, few or many counts, or as a class when the clone is expanded.

j_call d_call v_call clone_size cdr3_nt cdr3_aa
TRBJ1-5 - TRBV24-1 - TGTGCCACCAGTGACCGATCAGGACAGCCCCAGCATTTT CATSDRSGQPQHF
TRBJ1-1 - TRBV28 - TGTGCCAGCACCGCGGACAGCACGAACACTGAAGCTTTCTTT CASTADSTNTEAFF
TRBJ2-3 TRBD2 TRBV12-3/TRBV12-4 once TGTGCCAGCACCCTTAGCGGGGGGGCGGTAGATACGCAGTATTTT CASTLSGGAVDTQYF
TRBJ2-4 TRBD1 TRBV6-2/TRBV6-3 - TGTGCCAGCAGTTACTCAGGCGACAGGGTTGGAGACATTCAGTACTTC CASSYSGDRVGDIQYF
TRBJ2-2 TRBD1 TRBV28 - TGTGCCAGCAGTCCACAAGGGGGCTTCGGGGAGCTGTTTTTT CASSPQGGFGELFF
TRBJ2-2 - TRBV5-6 - TGTGCCAGCAGCTGGCGACAGTCCACCGGGGAGCTGTTTTTT CASSWRQSTGELFF
TRBJ1-5 - TRBV2 few TGTGCCAGCGAAGGAGGGACAATGCATAGCAATCAGCCCCAGCATTTT CASEGGTMHSNQPQHF
TRBJ2-5 - TRBV5-1 - TGTGCCAGCAGCCCACATCCGACATCGGCCCGGGAGACCCAGTACTTC CASSPHPTSARETQYF
TRBJ1-2 - TRBV4-1 - TGCGCCAGCAGAAACAGGGAGGCCATGGACTATGGCTACACCTTC CASRNREAMDYGYTF
TRBJ2-1 TRBD2 TRBV10-3 - TGTGCCATCAGTGAGTCGACTCGGGCTAGCGGGAGAGGACATAGTGAGCAGTTCTTC CAISESTRASGRGHSEQFF
TRBJ2-1 TRBD2 TRBV20-1 - TGCAGTGCTAGCGGTAGCGGGGCCAATGAGCAGTTCTTC CSASGSGANEQFF
TRBJ2-7 TRBD2 TRBV6-1 - TGTGCCAGCGGACTAGCGCAAAGCTACGAGCAGTACTTC CASGLAQSYEQYF
TRBJ1-4 - TRBV2 - TGTGCCAGCAGTGGTGCGGGTTGGCTGTTTTTT CASSGAGWLFF
TRBJ2-7 TRBD1 TRBV4-1 medium-sized TGCGCCAGCAGCGCTGGAAGACAGGGCTACGAGCAGTACTTC CASSAGRQGYEQYF
TRBJ2-1 - TRBV9 - TGTGCCAGCAGCGTAGGGCGGGACAGCTCCTACAATGAGCAGTTCTTC CASSVGRDSSYNEQFF
TRBJ2-3 TRBD2 TRBV6-5 - TGTGCCAGCAGCCCGGCGGCTAGCGGGGGGATGGGCACAGATACGCAGTATTTT CASSPAASGGMGTDTQYF
TRBJ2-1 TRBD2 TRBV10-3 - TGTGCCGTCGAGGGGGCTGGGACTAGCGGGAAGTCCTACAATGAGCAGTTCTTC CAVEGAGTSGKSYNEQFF
TRBJ2-7 TRBD2 TRBV11-2 medium-sized TGTGCCAGCAGCTTATTGAGGGAGGGCACCTACGAGCAGTACTTC CASSLLREGTYEQYF
TRBJ2-7 - TRBV10-3 - TGTGCCATCAGTGACGCTAGCAACGAGCAGTACTTC CAISDASNEQYF
TRBJ1-4 TRBD1 TRBV12-3/TRBV12-4 many TGTGCCAGCAGTTTGTGGACAGGGGGGTATGAAAAACTGTTTTTT CASSLWTGGYEKLFF
TRBJ2-7 TRBD2 TRBV5-6 - TGTGCCAGCAGTCCGGGACTAGCCTACGAGCAGTACTTC CASSPGLAYEQYF
TRBJ2-3 - TRBV29-1 - TGCAGCGCTACAGGGCCTAGCACAGATACGCAGTATTTT CSATGPSTDTQYF
TRBJ2-3 TRBD1 TRBV9 medium-sized TGTGCCAGCAGCGCCGGGACAGGGGGCCTAGATACGCAGTATTTT CASSAGTGGLDTQYF
TRBJ2-7 - TRBV28 - TGTGCCAGCATTGGGAGCTCCTACGAGCAGTACTTC CASIGSSYEQYF
TRBJ2-1 TRBD2 TRBV29-1 - TGCAGCGTTCCTGGGGCCGGCGGGAGAATCAATGAGCAGTTCTTC CSVPGAGGRINEQFF
TRBJ2-1 TRBD1 TRBV4-2 once TGTGCCAGCAGCCAAGAAAAGGGACAGGGGGCGTTCAATGAGCAGTTCTTC CASSQEKGQGAFNEQFF
TRBJ2-4 - TRBV3-1 few TGTGCCAGCAGCCAAGGCGGGCCGGACATTCAGTACTTC CASSQGGPDIQYF
TRBJ1-5 TRBD1 TRBV20-1 many TGCAGTGCTAGAGGTGGACAGGACGTACAGCCCCAGCATTTT CSARGGQDVQPQHF
TRBJ2-5 - TRBV5-4 many TGTGCCAGCAGCTTTGGAGGTGGGGGAGGAGAGACCCAGTACTTC CASSFGGGGGETQYF
TRBJ2-3 - TRBV2 many TGTGCCTCCAGGGGGGGGTTCACAGATACGCAGTATTTT CASRGGFTDTQYF
TRBJ2-6 - TRBV20-1 once TGCAGTGCTAGTTGGCTTACTGGGGCCAACGTCCTGACTTTC CSASWLTGANVLTF
TRBJ2-2 - TRBV5-6 - TGTGCCAGCAGCTCCCAAGATACGAACACCGGGGAGCTGTTTTTT CASSSQDTNTGELFF
TRBJ1-1 - TRBV6-1 - TGTGCCAGCAGTGCCCTTCGGGGGGGACACGTTAACACTGAAGCTTTCTTT CASSALRGGHVNTEAFF
TRBJ2-1 - TRBV6-2/TRBV6-3 medium-sized TGTGCCAGCAGTTACTCGGGGAATGAGCAGTTCTTC CASSYSGNEQFF
TRBJ2-1 TRBD2 TRBV6-2/TRBV6-3 - TGTGCCAGCAGTAAATCCGGGACTAACAATGAGCAGTTCTTC CASSKSGTNNEQFF
TRBJ1-4 TRBD1 TRBV12-3/TRBV12-4 - TGTGCCAGCAGTTTGGACAGGGATCTGTTTTTT CASSLDRDLFF
TRBJ2-2 TRBD2 TRBV5-5 many TGTGCCAGCAGCTTAGGGACTACGAACACCGGGGAGCTGTTTTTT CASSLGTTNTGELFF
TRBJ2-7 - TRBV5-1 - TGCGCCAGCATGGGGAGTACGTCGGCATACGAGCAGTACTTC CASMGSTSAYEQYF
TRBJ2-3 TRBD1 TRBV2 few TGTGCCGGCCCGAAGGGACAGCCCAATGGGGATACGCAGTATTTT CAGPKGQPNGDTQYF
TRBJ2-1 TRBD2 TRBV5-3 - TGTGCCAGCGCCCGAGCGGGAGGCCTCGAGGATGAGCAGTTCTTC CASARAGGLEDEQFF
TRBJ2-4 - TRBV20-1 once TGCAGTGCCCAAGACCTAGCCAAAAACATTCAGTACTTC CSAQDLAKNIQYF
TRBJ2-7 - TRBV6-1 - TGTGCCAGCAGTTATGTCGATAGCGGCTCCTACGAGCAGTACTTC CASSYVDSGSYEQYF
TRBJ2-1 - TRBV28 - TGTGCCGTTGTTGGACGGAGCTACAATGAGCAGTTCTTC CAVVGRSYNEQFF
TRBJ2-7 - TRBV11-3 - TGTGCCAGCAGCTTAACTAATGGGCCGACCTACGAGCAGTACTTC CASSLTNGPTYEQYF
TRBJ1-4 TRBD1 TRBV7-9 - TGTGCCAGCAGCGCCGGGACAGCGGGTGGGGAAAAACTGTTTTTT CASSAGTAGGEKLFF
TRBJ2-3 - TRBV19 - TGTGCCAGTAGTATAAGTGATTCGGCGGGACCGCGCACAGATACGCAGTATTTT CASSISDSAGPRTDTQYF
TRBJ2-1 TRBD1 TRBV5-1 many TGCGCCAGCAGCTCCCAGGGGGTACGGTACAATGAGCAGTTCTTC CASSSQGVRYNEQFF
TRBJ2-2 - TRBV27 - TGTGCCAGCAGGGGCGTTAACACCGGGGAGCTGTTTTTT CASRGVNTGELFF
TRBJ1-6 - TRBV9 - TGTGCCAGCAGCGAAAGTGTTGGTTCACCCCTCCACTTT CASSESVGSPLHF
TRBJ2-3 TRBD2 TRBV10-2 - TGCGCCAGCAGTACGGGGGGAGATACGCAGTATTTT CASSTGGDTQYF
TRBJ1-1 - TRBV28 - TGTGCCAGCAGCTTCGGGGAGAACACTGAAGCTTTCTTT CASSFGENTEAFF